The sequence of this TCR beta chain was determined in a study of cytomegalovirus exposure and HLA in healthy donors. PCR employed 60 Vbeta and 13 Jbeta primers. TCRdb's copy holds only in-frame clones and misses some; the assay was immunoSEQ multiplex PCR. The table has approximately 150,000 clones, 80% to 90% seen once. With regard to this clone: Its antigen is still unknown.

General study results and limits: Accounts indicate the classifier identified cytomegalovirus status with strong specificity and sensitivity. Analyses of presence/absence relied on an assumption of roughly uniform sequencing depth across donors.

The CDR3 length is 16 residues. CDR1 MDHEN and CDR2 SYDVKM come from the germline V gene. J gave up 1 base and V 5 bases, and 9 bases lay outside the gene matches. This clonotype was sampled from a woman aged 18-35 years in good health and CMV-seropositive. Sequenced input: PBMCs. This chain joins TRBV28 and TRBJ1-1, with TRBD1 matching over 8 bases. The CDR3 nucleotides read TGTGCCAGCAGTCGAGGCAGGGGGCGCGGGAACACTGAAGCTTTCTTT. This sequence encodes CASSRGRGRGNTEAFF.